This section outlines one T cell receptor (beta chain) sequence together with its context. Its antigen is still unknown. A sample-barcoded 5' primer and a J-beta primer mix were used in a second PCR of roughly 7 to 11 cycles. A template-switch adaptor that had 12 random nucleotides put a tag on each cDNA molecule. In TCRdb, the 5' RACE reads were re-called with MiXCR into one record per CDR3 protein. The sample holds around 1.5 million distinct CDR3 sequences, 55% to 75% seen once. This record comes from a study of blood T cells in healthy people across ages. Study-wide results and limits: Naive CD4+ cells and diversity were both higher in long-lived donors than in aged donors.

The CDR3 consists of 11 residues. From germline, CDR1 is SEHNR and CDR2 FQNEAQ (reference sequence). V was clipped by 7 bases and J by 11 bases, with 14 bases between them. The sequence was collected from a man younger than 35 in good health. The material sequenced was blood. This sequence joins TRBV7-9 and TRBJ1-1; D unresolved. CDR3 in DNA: TGTGCCAGCACCTACGACCAGGCCGCTTTCTTT. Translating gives CASTYDQAAFF.